This TCR beta chain derives from a study of patients and donors after allogeneic stem cell transplantation. The CDR3 is made up of 13 amino acids. Trimming took 4 bases from V and 3 from J, leaving 11 bases between them. Looked up from germline, CDR1 is SGHKS and CDR2 is YYEKEE (reference sequence). TCRdb used MiXCR to reprocess the RT-PCR reads, holding one entry per CDR3 protein. The table shows 20,000 to 25,000 distinct CDR3 sequences, with 25% to 30% occurring only once. The chain has TRBV5-5 and TRBJ2-7; D possibly corresponds to TRBD1 (6 bases). This receptor was identified in a human donor who was either an allogeneic HSCT recipient or a stem cell or donor lymphocyte infusion donor (not recorded which). It is not recorded whose cells these are; they may come from a transplant donor. Input material: blood, either unsorted or a sorted T cell fraction (not recorded which). CDR3 protein: CASSPGHFYEQYV. CDR3 DNA sequence: TGTGCCAGCAGCCCGGGACACTTCTACGAGCAGTACGTC.